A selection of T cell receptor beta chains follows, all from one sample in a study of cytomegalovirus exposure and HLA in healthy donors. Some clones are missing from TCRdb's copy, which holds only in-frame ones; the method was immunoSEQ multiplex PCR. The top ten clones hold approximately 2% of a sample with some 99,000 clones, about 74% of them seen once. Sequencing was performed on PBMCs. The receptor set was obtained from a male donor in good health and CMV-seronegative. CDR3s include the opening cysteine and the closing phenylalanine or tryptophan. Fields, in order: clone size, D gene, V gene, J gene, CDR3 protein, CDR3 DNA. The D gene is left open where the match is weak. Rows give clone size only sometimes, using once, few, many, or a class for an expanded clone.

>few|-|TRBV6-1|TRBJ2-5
CASSSQETQYF
TGTGCCAGCAGTTCGCAAGAGACCCAGTACTTC
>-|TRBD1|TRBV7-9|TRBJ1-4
CASTLQGEREKLFF
TGTGCCAGCACCCTACAGGGGGAGAGAGAAAAACTGTTTTTT
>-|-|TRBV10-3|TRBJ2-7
CAISESGRAAYEQYF
TGTGCCATCAGTGAGTCGGGCAGGGCGGCGTACGAGCAGTACTTC
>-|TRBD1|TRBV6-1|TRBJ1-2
CASSVTWDRGPVNYGYTF
TGTGCCAGCAGTGTAACTTGGGACAGGGGCCCGGTTAACTATGGCTACACCTTC
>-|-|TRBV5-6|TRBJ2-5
CASSLEQGRETQYF
TGTGCCAGCAGCTTGGAACAGGGTAGGGAGACCCAGTACTTC
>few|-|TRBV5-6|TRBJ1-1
CASSHQTGSVRLELF
TGTGCCAGCAGCCACCAAACCGGGAGCGTCAGACTGGAGCTCTTT
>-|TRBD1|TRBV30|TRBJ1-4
CAWSFGTVNEKLFF
TGTGCCTGGAGTTTTGGGACAGTGAATGAAAAACTGTTTTTT
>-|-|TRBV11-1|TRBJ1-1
CASSYSGPDTEAFF
TGTGCCAGCAGCTACAGCGGTCCCGACACTGAAGCTTTCTTT
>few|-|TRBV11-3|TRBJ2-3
CASSGTTSTDTQYF
TGTGCCAGCAGCGGGACAACTAGCACAGATACGCAGTATTTT
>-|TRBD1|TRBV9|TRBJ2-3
CASSGTGGGGDTQYF
TGTGCCAGCAGCGGGACAGGGGGCGGGGGAGATACGCAGTATTTT
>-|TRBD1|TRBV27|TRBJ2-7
CASSLRGQGVPYEQYF
TGTGCCAGCAGTTTAAGGGGTCAGGGGGTCCCCTACGAGCAGTACTTC
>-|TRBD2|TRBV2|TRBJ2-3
CASSEALAGVEDTQYF
TGTGCCAGCAGTGAAGCTCTAGCGGGAGTTGAAGATACGCAGTATTTT
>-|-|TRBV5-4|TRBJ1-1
CASSLVQGRTEAFF
TGTGCCAGCAGCTTGGTCCAGGGTAGAACTGAAGCTTTCTTT
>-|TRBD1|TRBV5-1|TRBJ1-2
CASSLQGADYGYTF
TGCGCCAGCAGCTTGCAGGGGGCGGACTATGGCTACACCTTC
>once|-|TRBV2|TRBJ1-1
CASSDRGSTEAFF
TGTGCCAGCAGTGATCGGGGAAGCACTGAAGCTTTCTTT
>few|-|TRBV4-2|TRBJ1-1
CASSQNRAEAFF
TGTGCCAGCAGCCAAAACAGGGCTGAAGCTTTCTTT
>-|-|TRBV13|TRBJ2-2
CASSSRVASNTGELFF
TGTGCCAGCAGCTCTCGAGTTGCATCGAACACCGGGGAGCTGTTTTTT
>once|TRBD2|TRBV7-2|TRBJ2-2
CASSPPQSGSRTGELFF
TGTGCCAGCAGCCCACCCCAAAGCGGGAGTCGTACCGGGGAGCTGTTTTTT
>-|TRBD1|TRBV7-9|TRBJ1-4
CASSPGQGWNEKLFF
TGTGCCAGCAGCCCGGGACAGGGATGGAATGAAAAACTGTTTTTT
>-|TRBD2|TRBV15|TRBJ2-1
CATSRDLFGASGSNNEQFF
TGTGCCACCAGCAGAGATCTCTTTGGGGCTAGCGGGAGTAACAATGAGCAGTTCTTC
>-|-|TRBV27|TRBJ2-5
CASSLAGTSYPQYF
TGTGCCAGCAGTTTGGCCGGGACTTCCTATCCCCAGTACTTC
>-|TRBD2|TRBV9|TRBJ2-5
CASTPGGGFQETQYF
TGTGCCAGCACCCCCGGCGGGGGATTCCAAGAGACCCAGTACTTC
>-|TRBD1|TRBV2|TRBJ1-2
CASKMLVTGMDGYTF
TGTGCCAGCAAGATGCTGGTGACAGGGATGGATGGCTACACCTTC
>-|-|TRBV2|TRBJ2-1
CASRPGRGGRRDEQFF
TGTGCCAGCAGGCCTGGCCGGGGTGGGAGGCGCGATGAGCAGTTCTTC
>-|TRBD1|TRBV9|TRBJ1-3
CASSAQTGDGNTIYF
TGTGCCAGCAGCGCCCAAACAGGGGATGGAAACACCATATATTTT
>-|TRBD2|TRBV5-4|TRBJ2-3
CASSPDAGAGADTQYF
TGTGCCAGCAGCCCCGACGCGGGAGCGGGTGCAGATACGCAGTATTTT
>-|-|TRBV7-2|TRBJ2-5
CASSLSAGAYQGGTQYF
TGTGCCAGCAGCTTATCAGCAGGGGCCTATCAGGGGGGGACCCAGTACTTC
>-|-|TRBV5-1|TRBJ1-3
CASSLQQGLRSSGNTIYF
TGCGCCAGCAGCTTGCAACAGGGCCTTCGCTCCTCTGGAAACACCATATATTTT
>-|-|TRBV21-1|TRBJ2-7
CASSKEGLASYEQYF
TGTGCCAGCAGCAAAGAGGGACTAGCGAGCTACGAGCAGTACTTC
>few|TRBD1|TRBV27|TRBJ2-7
CASSPGTEIYEQYF
TGTGCCAGCAGCCCCGGGACAGAAATCTACGAGCAGTACTTC
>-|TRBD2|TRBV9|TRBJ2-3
CASSFGRVAGKTDTQYF
TGTGCCAGCAGCTTTGGAAGGGTAGCGGGAAAAACAGATACGCAGTATTTT
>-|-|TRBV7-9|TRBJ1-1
CASSLGGPINTEAFF
TGTGCCAGCAGCTTAGGAGGGCCAATTAACACTGAAGCTTTCTTT
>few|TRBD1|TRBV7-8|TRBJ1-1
CASITPGQGEAFF
TGTGCCAGCATCACACCGGGACAGGGTGAAGCTTTCTTT
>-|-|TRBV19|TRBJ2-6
CASIGTDHPGANVLTF
TGTGCCAGTATCGGGACTGATCACCCTGGGGCCAACGTCCTGACTTTC
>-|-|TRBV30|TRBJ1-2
CAWSPLVGVDCF
TGTGCCTGGAGTCCACTGGTGGGAGTAGACTGCTTC
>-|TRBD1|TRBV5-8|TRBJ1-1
CASSLEQGKLTFF
TGTGCCAGCAGCTTGGAACAGGGGAAACTAACTTTCTTT
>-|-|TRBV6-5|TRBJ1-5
CASRAEGGNQPQHF
TGTGCCAGCAGGGCAGAGGGGGGCAATCAGCCCCAGCATTTT
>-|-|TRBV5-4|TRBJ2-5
CASTSESDAYITQETQYF
TGTGCCAGCACCTCTGAAAGCGACGCTTATATCACACAAGAGACCCAGTACTTC
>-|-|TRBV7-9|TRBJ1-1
CASSPFRGTEAFF
TGTGCCAGCAGCCCCTTCCGGGGCACTGAAGCTTTCTTT
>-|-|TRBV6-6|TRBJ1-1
CASSYPEALNTEAFF
TGTGCCAGCAGTTACCCCGAGGCCCTGAACACTGAAGCTTTCTTT
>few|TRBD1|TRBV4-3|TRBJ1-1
CASSQEIGTGGTEAFF
TGCGCCAGCAGCCAAGAGATTGGGACAGGGGGCACTGAAGCTTTCTTT
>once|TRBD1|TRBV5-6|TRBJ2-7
CASSLSLGVRQGSYEQYF
TGTGCCAGCAGCCTGTCGCTGGGGGTGAGACAGGGTTCTTACGAGCAGTACTTC
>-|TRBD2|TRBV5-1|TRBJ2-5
CASSLGVWREGQETQYF
TGCGCCAGCAGCTTGGGGGTCTGGCGGGAGGGGCAAGAGACCCAGTACTTC
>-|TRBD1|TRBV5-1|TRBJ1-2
CASSLDRGLNYGHTF
TGCGCCAGCAGCTTGGACAGGGGGCTGAACTATGGCCACACCTTC
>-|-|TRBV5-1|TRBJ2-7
CASSLDTYYEQYF
TGCGCCAGCAGCTTGGATACTTATTACGAGCAGTACTTC
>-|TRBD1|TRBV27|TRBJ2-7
CASSLSTGAVYEQYF
TGTGCCAGCAGTTTATCGACAGGGGCGGTCTACGAGCAGTACTTC
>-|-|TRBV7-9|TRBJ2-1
CASSRTQGVRGNEQFF
TGTGCCAGCAGCCGTACACAGGGTGTAAGGGGCAATGAGCAGTTCTTC
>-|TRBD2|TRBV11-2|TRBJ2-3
CASSLVLAGSTDTQYF
TGTGCCAGCAGCTTAGTTCTAGCGGGGAGCACAGATACGCAGTATTTT
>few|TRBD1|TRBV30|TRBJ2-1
CAWSLTLIGQGNEQFF
TGTGCCTGGAGTCTAACCCTAATTGGACAGGGCAATGAGCAGTTCTTC
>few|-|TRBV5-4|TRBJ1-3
CASKLGGAGNTIYF
TGTGCCAGCAAGCTTGGCGGGGCTGGAAACACCATATATTTT
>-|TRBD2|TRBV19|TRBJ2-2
CASSTSGRVATGELFF
TGTGCCAGTAGTACTAGCGGGAGGGTGGCGACCGGGGAGCTGTTTTTT
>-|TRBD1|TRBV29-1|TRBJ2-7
CSVVTGDSVIRSSYEQYF
TGCAGCGTTGTTACAGGGGACAGTGTAATTCGTTCGTCATACGAGCAGTACTTC
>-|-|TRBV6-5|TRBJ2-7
CASSYQDNHEQYF
TGTGCCAGCAGTTACCAGGACAACCACGAGCAGTACTTC
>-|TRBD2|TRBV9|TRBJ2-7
CASSPLTGLGIYEQYF
TGTGCCAGCAGCCCCCTGACGGGACTAGGGATATACGAGCAGTACTTC
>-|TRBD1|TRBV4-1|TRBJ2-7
CASSQGDRLPTYEQYF
TGCGCCAGCAGCCAAGGGGACAGATTGCCTACCTACGAGCAGTACTTC
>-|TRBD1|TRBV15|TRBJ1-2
CATSPTRTGNGYTF
TGTGCCACCAGTCCGACCAGGACAGGGAATGGCTACACCTTC
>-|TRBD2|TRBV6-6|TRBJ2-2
CASSYAASGTGELFF
TGTGCCAGCAGTTACGCGGCTAGCGGAACCGGGGAGCTGTTTTTT
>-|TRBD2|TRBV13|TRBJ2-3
CASSFLEELAGAFSTDTQYF
TGTGCCAGCAGCTTTTTAGAAGAACTAGCGGGAGCCTTTAGCACAGATACGCAGTATTTT
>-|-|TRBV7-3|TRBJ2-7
CASSLIGRSYEQYF
TGTGCCAGCAGCTTAATTGGCAGGTCCTACGAGCAGTACTTC
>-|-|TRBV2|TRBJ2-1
CASPNGGDEQFF
TGTGCCAGCCCTAACGGAGGGGATGAGCAGTTCTTC